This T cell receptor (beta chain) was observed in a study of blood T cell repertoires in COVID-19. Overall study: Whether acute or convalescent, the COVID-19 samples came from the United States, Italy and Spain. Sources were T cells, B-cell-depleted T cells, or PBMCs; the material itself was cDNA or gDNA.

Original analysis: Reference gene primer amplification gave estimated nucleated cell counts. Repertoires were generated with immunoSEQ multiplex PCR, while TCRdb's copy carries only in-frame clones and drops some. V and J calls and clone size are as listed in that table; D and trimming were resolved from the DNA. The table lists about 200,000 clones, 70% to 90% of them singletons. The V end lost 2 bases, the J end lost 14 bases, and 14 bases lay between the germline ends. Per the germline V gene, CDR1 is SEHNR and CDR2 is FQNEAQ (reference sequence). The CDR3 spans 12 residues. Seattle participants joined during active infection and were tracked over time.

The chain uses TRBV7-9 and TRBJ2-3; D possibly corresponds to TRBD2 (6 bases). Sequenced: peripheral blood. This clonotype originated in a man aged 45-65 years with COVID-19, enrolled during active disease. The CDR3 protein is CASSLLAGTGYF. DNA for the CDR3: TGTGCCAGCAGCTTATTGGCGGGGACCGGGTATTTT.